This TCR beta chain comes out of a study of technical replicates of blood from several donors. TCRdb's table, derived via immunoSEQ multiplex PCR, lists solely in-frame clones and lacks some. The sample holds about 97,000 clones, roughly 94% seen once. V lost 4 bases and J lost 6; bases outside the gene matches: 15. CDR1 and CDR2 from the germline V gene are SGHDT and YYEEEE. The CDR3 spans 16 residues. The sequence came from a human donor in good health. V is TRBV5-6 and J is TRBJ1-2; 7 nucleotides align to TRBD1. What was sequenced was T cells isolated from PBMCs. CDR3 loop: CASSVARTGYGDGYTF. The CDR3, as DNA: TGTGCCAGCAGCGTAGCAAGGACAGGTTACGGAGATGGCTACACCTTC.